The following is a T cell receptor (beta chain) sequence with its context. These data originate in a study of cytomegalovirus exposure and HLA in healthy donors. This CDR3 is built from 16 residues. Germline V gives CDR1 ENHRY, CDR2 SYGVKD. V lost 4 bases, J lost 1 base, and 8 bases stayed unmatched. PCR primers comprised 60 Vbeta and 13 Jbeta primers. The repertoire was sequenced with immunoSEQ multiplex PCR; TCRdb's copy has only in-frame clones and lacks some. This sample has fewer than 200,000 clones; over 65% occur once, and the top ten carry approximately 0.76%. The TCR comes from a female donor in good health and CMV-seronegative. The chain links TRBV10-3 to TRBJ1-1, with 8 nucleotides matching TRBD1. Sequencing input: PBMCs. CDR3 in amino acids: CAISGAGGNPNTEAFF. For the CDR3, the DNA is TGTGCCATCAGTGGGGCAGGGGGCAACCCGAACACTGAAGCTTTCTTT.